The sequence of this TCR beta chain was determined in a study of T-cell memory formation after mild COVID-19. One entry per CDR3 protein results from TCRdb running MiXCR on the 5' RACE reads. The sample gives hundreds of thousands of distinct CDR3 sequences, roughly 18% of which show up once; approximately 12% is in the top ten. Material: PBMCs or a T cell subset sorted from them (not recorded which). This TCR was recovered from an adult woman who had mild COVID-19 (a few samples of this study predate the infection). Cell type and time point are not known.

This chain's CDR3 is CASSVGKGAREAFF. CDR3 DNA: TGTGCCAGCAGCGTAGGCAAGGGGGCGCGGGAGGCTTTCTTT. This chain joins TRBV9 and TRBJ1-1; 7 bases are a match to TRBD1. The germline CDR1 and CDR2 sequences are SGDLS and YYNGEE. V dropped 0 bases and J dropped 11; count of bases not matched to a gene: 10. The CDR3 extends over 14 amino acids.